This T cell receptor beta chain was retrieved from a study of response to subunit inactivated influenza vaccine. Study-level points and caveats: A suggestion made by the authors is that each seasonal influenza vaccination recruits few new T cells.

V lost 2 bases and J lost 9, with 17 bases in between. In germline, CDR1 is SGHTA, CDR2 FQGNSA. The CDR3 spans 15 residues. TCRdb re-analysed the RT-PCR reads in MiXCR, keeping a single row per CDR3 protein. The sample includes 650,000 to 700,000 distinct CDR3 sequences, approximately 15% of them seen just once. About this clonotype: What it binds is unknown.

The chain couples TRBV7-2 to TRBJ2-1; a possible D gene is TRBD1 (6 bases). The sequencing used PBMCs from blood, collected about 13 days after vaccination. This receptor was identified in a man aged 50 to 59 who received an inactivated influenza vaccine. The CDR3 DNA reads TGTGCCAGCAGCTTATATTCTGCCCAGGGGTCTGAGCAGTTCTTC. The encoded protein is CASSLYSAQGSEQFF.